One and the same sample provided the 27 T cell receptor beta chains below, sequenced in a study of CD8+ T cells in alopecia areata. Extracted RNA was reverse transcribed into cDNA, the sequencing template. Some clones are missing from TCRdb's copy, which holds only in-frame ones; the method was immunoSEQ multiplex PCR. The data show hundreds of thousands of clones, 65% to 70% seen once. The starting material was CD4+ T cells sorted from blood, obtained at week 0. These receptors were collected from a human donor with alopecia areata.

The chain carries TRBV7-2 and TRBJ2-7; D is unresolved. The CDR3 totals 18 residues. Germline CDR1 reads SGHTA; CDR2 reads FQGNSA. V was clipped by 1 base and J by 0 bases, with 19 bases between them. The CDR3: CASSLELPGHLSSYEQYF. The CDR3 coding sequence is TGTGCCAGCAGCTTAGAATTACCCGGGCACCTTAGCTCCTACGAGCAGTACTTC.

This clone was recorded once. This chain's CDR3 is CASSLSRQATYNEQFF. CDR3 DNA sequence: TGTGCCAGCAGCTTATCACGACAGGCCACCTACAATGAGCAGTTCTTC. J is TRBJ2-1 and V is TRBV7-2; maybe TRBD1 (6 bases). Germline assignment: CDR1 SGHTA and CDR2 FQGNSA. This CDR3 has 16 residues. Trimming pared 2 bases from V and 2 bases from J, leaving 13 bases between.

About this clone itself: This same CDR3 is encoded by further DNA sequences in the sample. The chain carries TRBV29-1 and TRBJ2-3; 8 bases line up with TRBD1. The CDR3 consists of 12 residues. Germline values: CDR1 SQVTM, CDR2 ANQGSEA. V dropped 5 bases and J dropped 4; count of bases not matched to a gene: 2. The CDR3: CSVTTGADTQYF. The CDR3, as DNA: TGCAGCGTTACGACAGGGGCAGATACGCAGTATTTT.

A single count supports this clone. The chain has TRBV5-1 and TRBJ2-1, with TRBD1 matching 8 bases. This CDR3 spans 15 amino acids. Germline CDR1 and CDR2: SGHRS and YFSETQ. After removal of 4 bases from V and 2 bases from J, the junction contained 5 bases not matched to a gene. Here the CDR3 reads CASSGTGETYNEQFF. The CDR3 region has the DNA TGCGCCAGCAGCGGGACAGGTGAGACCTACAATGAGCAGTTCTTC.

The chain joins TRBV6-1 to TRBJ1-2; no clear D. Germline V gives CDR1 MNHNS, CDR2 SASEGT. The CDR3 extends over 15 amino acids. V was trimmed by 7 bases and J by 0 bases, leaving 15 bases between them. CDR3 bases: TGTGCCAGCACTCCGGAGGGAGAGTCTAACTATGGCTACACCTTC. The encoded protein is CASTPEGESNYGYTF.

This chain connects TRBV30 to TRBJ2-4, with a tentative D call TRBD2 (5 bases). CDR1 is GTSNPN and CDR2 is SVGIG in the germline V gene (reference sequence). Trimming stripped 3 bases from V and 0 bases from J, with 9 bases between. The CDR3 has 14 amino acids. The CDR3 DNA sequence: TGTGCCTGGAGGGAGGTTGTAGCCAAAAACATTCAGTACTTC. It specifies CAWREVVAKNIQYF.

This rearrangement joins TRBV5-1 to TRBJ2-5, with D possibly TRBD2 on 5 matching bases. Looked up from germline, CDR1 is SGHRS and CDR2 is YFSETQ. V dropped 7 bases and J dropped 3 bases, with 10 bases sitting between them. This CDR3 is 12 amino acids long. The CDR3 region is CASYNGKETQYF. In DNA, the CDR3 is TGCGCCAGCTATAACGGGAAAGAGACCCAGTACTTC.

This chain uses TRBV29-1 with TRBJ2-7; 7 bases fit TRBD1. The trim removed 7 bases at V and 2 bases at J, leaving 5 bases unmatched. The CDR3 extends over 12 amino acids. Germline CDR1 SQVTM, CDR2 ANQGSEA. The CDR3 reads CSAVTGPYEQYF. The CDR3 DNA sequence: TGCAGCGCCGTGACAGGGCCCTACGAGCAGTACTTC.

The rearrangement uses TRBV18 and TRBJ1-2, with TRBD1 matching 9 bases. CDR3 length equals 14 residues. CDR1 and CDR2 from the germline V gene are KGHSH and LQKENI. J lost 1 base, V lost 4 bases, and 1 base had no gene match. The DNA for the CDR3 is TGTGCCAGCTCACGGGACAGGGATAACTATGGCTACACCTTC. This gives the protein CASSRDRDNYGYTF.

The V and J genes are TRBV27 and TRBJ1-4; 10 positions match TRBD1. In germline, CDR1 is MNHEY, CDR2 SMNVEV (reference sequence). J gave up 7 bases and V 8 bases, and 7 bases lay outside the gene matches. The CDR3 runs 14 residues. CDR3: CASSPGTGVEKLFF. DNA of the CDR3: TGTGCCAGCTCCCCAGGGACAGGGGTTGAAAAACTGTTTTTT.

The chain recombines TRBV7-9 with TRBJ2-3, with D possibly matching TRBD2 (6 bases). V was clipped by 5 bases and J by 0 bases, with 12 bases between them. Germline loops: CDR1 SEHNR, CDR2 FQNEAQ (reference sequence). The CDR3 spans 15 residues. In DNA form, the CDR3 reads TGTGCCAGCAGCCCCGTAGCGGCTAGCACAGATACGCAGTATTTT. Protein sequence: CASSPVAASTDTQYF.

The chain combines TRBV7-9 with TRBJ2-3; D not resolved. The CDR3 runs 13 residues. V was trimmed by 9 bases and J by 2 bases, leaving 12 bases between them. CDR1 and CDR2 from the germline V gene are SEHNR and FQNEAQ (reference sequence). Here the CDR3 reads CARSLGSTDTQYF. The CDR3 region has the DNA TGTGCCAGATCCTTGGGTTCCACAGATACGCAGTATTTT.

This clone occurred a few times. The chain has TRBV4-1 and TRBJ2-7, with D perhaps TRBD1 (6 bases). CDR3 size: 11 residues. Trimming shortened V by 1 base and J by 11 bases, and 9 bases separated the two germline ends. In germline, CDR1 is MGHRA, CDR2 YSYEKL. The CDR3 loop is CASSQGAGEYF. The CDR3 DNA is TGCGCCAGCAGCCAAGGGGCAGGGGAGTACTTC.

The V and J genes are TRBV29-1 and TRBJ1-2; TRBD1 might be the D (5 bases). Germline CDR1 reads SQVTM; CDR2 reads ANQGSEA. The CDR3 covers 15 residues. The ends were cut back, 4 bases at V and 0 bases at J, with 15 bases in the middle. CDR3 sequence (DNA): TGCAGCGTTGGATCAGGGACCAGAACTAACTATGGCTACACCTTC. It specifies CSVGSGTRTNYGYTF.

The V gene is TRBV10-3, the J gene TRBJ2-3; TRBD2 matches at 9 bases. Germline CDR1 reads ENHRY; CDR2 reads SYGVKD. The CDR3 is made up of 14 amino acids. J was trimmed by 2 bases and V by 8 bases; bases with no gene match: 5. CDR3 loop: CAIGERGATDTQYF. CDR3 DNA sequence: TGTGCCATCGGGGAGCGGGGGGCCACAGATACGCAGTATTTT.

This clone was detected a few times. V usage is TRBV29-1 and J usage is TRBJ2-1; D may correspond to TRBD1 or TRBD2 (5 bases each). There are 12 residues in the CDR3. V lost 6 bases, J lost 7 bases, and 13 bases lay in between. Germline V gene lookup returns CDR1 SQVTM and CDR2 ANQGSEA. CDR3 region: CSVWETENEQFF. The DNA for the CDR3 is TGCAGCGTGTGGGAGACAGAGAATGAGCAGTTCTTC.

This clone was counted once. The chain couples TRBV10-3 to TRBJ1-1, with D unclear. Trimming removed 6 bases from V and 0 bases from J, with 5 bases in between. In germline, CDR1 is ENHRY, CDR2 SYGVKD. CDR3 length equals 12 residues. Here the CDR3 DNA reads TGTGCCATCAGGGCTGTGAACACTGAAGCTTTCTTT. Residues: CAIRAVNTEAFF.

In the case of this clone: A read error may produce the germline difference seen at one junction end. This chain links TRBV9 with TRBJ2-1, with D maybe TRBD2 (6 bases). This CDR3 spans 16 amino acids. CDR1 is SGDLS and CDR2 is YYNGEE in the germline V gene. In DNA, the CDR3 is TGTGCCAGCAGCGTAGATGGTAAGGAGGGGAGCGATGAGCGGTTCTTC. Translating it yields CASSVDGKEGSDERFF.

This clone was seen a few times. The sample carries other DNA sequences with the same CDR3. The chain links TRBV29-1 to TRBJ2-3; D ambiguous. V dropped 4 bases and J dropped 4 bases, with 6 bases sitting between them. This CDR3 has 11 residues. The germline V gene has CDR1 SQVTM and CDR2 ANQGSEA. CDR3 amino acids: CSVGVADTQYF. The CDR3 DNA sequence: TGCAGCGTTGGCGTCGCAGATACGCAGTATTTT.

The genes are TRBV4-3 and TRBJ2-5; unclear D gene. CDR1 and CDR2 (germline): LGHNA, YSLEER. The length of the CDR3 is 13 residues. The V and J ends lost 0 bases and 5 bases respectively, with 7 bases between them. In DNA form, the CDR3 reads TGCGCCAGCAGCCAAGATCGGTGGGAGACCCAGTACTTC. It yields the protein CASSQDRWETQYF.

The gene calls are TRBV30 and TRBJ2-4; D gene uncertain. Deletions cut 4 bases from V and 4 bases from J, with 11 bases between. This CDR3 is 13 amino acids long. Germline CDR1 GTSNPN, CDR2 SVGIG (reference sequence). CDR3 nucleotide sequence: TGTGCCTGGACCTACGGTCAGAAAAACATTCAGTACTTC. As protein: CAWTYGQKNIQYF. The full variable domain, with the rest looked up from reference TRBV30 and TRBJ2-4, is SQTIHQWPATLVQPVGSPLSLECTVEGTSNPNLYWYRQAAGRGLQLLFYSVGIGQISSEVPQNLSASRPQDRQFILSSKKLLLSDSGFYLCAWTYGQKNIQYFGAGTRLSVL.

CDR3 sequence reads: CASSVGRNYGYTF. DNA of the CDR3: TGTGCCAGCAGTGTGGGGAGAAACTATGGCTACACCTTC. The chain is built from TRBV25-1 and TRBJ1-2; D gene ambiguous. The germline V gene encodes CDR1 MGHDK and CDR2 SYGVNS. The length of the CDR3 is 13 residues. Trimming stripped 4 bases from V and 2 bases from J, with 8 bases between.

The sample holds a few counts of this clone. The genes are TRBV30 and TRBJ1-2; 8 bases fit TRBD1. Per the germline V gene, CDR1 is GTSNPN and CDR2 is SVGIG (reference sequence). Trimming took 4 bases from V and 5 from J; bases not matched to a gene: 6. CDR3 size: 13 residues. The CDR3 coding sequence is TGTGCCTGGAACTCCGGGACAGGATATGGCTACACCTTC. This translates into CAWNSGTGYGYTF.

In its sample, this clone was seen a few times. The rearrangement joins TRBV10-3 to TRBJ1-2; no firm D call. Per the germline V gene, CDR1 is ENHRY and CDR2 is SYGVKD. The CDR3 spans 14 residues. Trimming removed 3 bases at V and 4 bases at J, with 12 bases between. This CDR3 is CAISELGTGYGYTF. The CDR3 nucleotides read TGTGCCATCAGTGAATTAGGAACTGGCTATGGCTACACCTTC.

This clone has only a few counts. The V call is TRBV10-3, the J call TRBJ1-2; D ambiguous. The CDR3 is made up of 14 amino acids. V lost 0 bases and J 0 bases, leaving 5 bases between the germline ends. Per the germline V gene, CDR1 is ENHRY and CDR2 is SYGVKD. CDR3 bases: TGTGCCATCAGTGAGTCTGAAGCTAACTATGGCTACACCTTC. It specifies CAISESEANYGYTF.

The CDR3, as DNA: TGTGCCAGCAGCCCATTCTCGACATGGGGTGAAAAACTGTTTTTT. This sequence encodes CASSPFSTWGEKLFF. The chain is built from TRBV9 and TRBJ1-4; D gene ambiguous. The V end lost 4 bases, the J end lost 7 bases, and 17 bases lay between the germline ends. Looked up from germline, CDR1 is SGDLS and CDR2 is YYNGEE. The CDR3 runs to 15 residues.

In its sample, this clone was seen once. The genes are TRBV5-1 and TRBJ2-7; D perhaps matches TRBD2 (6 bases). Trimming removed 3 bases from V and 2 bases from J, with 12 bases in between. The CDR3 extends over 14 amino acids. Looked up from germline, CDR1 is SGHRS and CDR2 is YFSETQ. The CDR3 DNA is TGCGCCAGCAGCTCATATAGGGAGGCCTACGAGCAGTACTTC. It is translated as CASSSYREAYEQYF.